Below are 18 T cell receptor beta chains sequenced from a single sample in a study of cytomegalovirus exposure and HLA in healthy donors. PCR was performed using 60 Vbeta and 13 Jbeta primers. The assay was immunoSEQ multiplex PCR, and TCRdb's table has in-frame clones only and misses some. In the table there are 90,000 to 120,000 clones, around 73% of which are singletons. Sequences were obtained from PBMCs. These receptors all come from a man aged 25 to 40 in good health and CMV-seronegative.

The rearrangement joins TRBV4-1 to TRBJ2-7, with a possible D match to TRBD1 (5 bases). The V end lost 2 bases, the J end lost 7 bases, and 18 bases lay between the germline ends. Germline V gene data show CDR1 as MGHRA and CDR2 as YSYEKL. CDR3 length: 15 amino acids. CDR3 in amino acids: CASSQTPNPGLEQYF. The CDR3 bases are TGCGCCAGCAGCCAAACCCCCAACCCAGGGTTGGAGCAGTACTTC.

This clone was seen more than once but under ten times. This sequence joins TRBV10-2 and TRBJ2-5; TRBD2 aligns across 8 bases. The trim removed 6 bases at V and 9 bases at J, leaving 9 bases unmatched. This CDR3 contains 13 residues. Per the germline V gene, CDR1 is WSHSY and CDR2 is SAAADI. CDR3: CASSPGTSSAQYF. Written as DNA, the CDR3 is TGCGCCAGCAGCCCCGGGACTAGTTCGGCCCAGTACTTC.

The CDR3, as DNA: TGTGCCAGCAGTGCAGACGGACAGAATAATCAGCCCCAGCATTTT. This translates into CASSADGQNNQPQHF. The chain combines TRBV6-5 with TRBJ1-5; TRBD1 is a possible D gene (6 bases). The ends were cut back, 5 bases at V and 4 bases at J, with 15 bases in the middle. This CDR3 has 15 residues. In germline, CDR1 is MNHEY, CDR2 SVGAGI.

This clone turned up a few times. The V gene is TRBV6-5, the J gene TRBJ1-1; possibly TRBD1 for D (5 bases). Trimming shortened V by 0 bases and J by 7 bases, and 15 bases separated the two germline ends. Looked up from germline, CDR1 is MNHEY and CDR2 is SVGAGI. The CDR3 is 15 amino acids. The CDR3, as DNA: TGTGCCAGCAGTTACTCGCGTCTGGGGGAGGGTGAAGCTTTCTTT. It specifies CASSYSRLGEGEAFF.

The V call is TRBV11-3, the J call TRBJ2-1; 13 bases match TRBD2. Germline V gives CDR1 SGHNT, CDR2 YENEEA. CDR3 length equals 16 residues. V dropped 5 bases and J dropped 7; count of bases not matched to a gene: 8. The CDR3 DNA is TGTGCCAGCAGCAATCCCAGACTAGCGGGAGGTAATGAGCAGTTCTTC. As protein: CASSNPRLAGGNEQFF.

In its sample, this clone was seen a few times. The chain uses TRBV6-1 and TRBJ1-1, with D unresolved. Trimming stripped 5 bases from V and 7 bases from J, with 5 bases between. This CDR3 is 10 amino acids long. Germline CDR1 and CDR2: MNHNS and SASEGT. The CDR3 loop reads CASSSIEAFF. The DNA for the CDR3 is TGTGCCAGCAGTTCCATTGAAGCTTTCTTT.

The chain recombines TRBV28 with TRBJ2-7; D may be TRBD2 (5 bases). V gave up 5 bases and J gave up 4 bases, with 15 bases separating them. Looked up from germline, CDR1 is MDHEN and CDR2 is SYDVKM. CDR3 length: 14 amino acids. CDR3 DNA sequence: TGTGCCAGCAGTCTGAGTTCGCGGGTTTACGAGCAGTACTTC. Protein: CASSLSSRVYEQYF.

This clone has only a few counts. The V call is TRBV7-9, the J call TRBJ2-1, with TRBD2 identical over 7 bases. Germline lookup yields CDR1 SEHNR and CDR2 FQNEAQ (reference sequence). This CDR3 is built from 15 residues. J lost 9 bases, V lost 2 bases, and 10 bases had no gene match. CDR3 sequence: CASSLSGGTTSEQFF. The DNA for the CDR3 is TGTGCCAGCAGCTTATCCGGGGGGACCACTAGTGAGCAGTTCTTC.

V is TRBV10-3 and J is TRBJ2-1, with 7 bases matching TRBD1. The germline V gene has CDR1 ENHRY and CDR2 SYGVKD. With V trimmed by 3 bases and J by 7 bases, 15 bases remained unmatched. The CDR3 consists of 17 residues. Here the CDR3 reads CAISDPETGNRGNEQFF. The CDR3, as DNA: TGTGCCATCAGTGACCCCGAGACAGGGAATAGGGGAAATGAGCAGTTCTTC.

The chain links TRBV29-1 to TRBJ2-3, with unresolved D. Germline CDR1 is SQVTM and CDR2 is ANQGSEA. This CDR3 is built from 15 residues. V dropped 1 base and J dropped 3 bases, with 14 bases sitting between them. CDR3 sequence (DNA): TGCAGCGTTGAAGGAGGCGGCGGTAGAACAGATACGCAGTATTTT. Encoded protein: CSVEGGGGRTDTQYF.

This clone showed up just once. This chain joins TRBV7-2 and TRBJ2-5, with D perhaps matching TRBD1 (5 bases). CDR1 and CDR2 (germline): SGHTA, FQGNSA. This CDR3 region has 15 residues. Trimming shortened V by 2 bases and J by 4 bases, and 14 bases separated the two germline ends. CDR3 loop: CASSLPSRGGETQYF. The CDR3 nucleotides are TGTGCCAGCAGCTTACCCAGTAGGGGCGGAGAGACCCAGTACTTC.

V is TRBV7-7 and J is TRBJ2-5; 9 nucleotides match TRBD1. This CDR3 contains 16 residues. Germline CDR1 is SSHAT and CDR2 is FNYEAQ (reference sequence). Losses at the gene ends were 1 base for V and 6 bases for J; bases not matched to a gene: 9. The CDR3 protein is CASSLGGVTGGKTQYF. CDR3 nucleotide sequence: TGTGCCAGCAGCTTAGGAGGCGTGACAGGGGGGAAGACCCAGTACTTC.

The chain combines TRBV6-1 with TRBJ1-2; no clear D. CDR3 length: 13 amino acids. V shed 7 bases and J shed 4 bases, with 13 bases lying between them. The germline V gene has CDR1 MNHNS and CDR2 SASEGT. CDR3 loop: CASTDFASYGYTF. In DNA, the CDR3 is TGTGCCAGCACAGACTTCGCTTCCTATGGCTACACCTTC.

In its sample, this clone was seen a few times. This chain uses TRBV6-1 with TRBJ1-6, with TRBD1 identical over 7 bases. Germline CDR1 is MNHNS and CDR2 is SASEGT. V trimming: 7 bases; J trimming: 14 bases; junction bases outside the gene matches: 11. The CDR3 is 13 amino acids. The CDR3 is CASTDRAPGTLHF. In DNA form, the CDR3 reads TGTGCCAGCACCGACAGGGCCCCTGGGACCCTCCACTTT.

The V and J genes are TRBV6-5 and TRBJ1-2; D is undetermined. Trimming pared 0 bases from V and 4 bases from J, leaving 6 bases between. The V gene's germline CDR1 is MNHEY and CDR2 SVGAGI. The CDR3 has 13 amino acids. In nucleotides, the CDR3 is TGTGCCAGCAGTTACTCCGGTCCCTATGGCTACACCTTC. Its protein product is CASSYSGPYGYTF.

V is TRBV19 and J is TRBJ2-3, with D possibly being TRBD2 (6 bases). The CDR3 is 17 amino acids. Per germline, CDR1 LNHDA and CDR2 SQIVND (reference sequence). Trimming stripped 4 bases from V and 6 bases from J, with 23 bases between. Here the CDR3 DNA reads TGTGCCAGTAGTACCCGGGTGGGGACTGGAATTTCGGATACGCAGTATTTT. Translating it yields CASSTRVGTGISDTQYF.

The J gene is TRBJ1-5, the V gene TRBV6-1, with 7 bases fitting TRBD1. From germline, CDR1 is MNHNS and CDR2 SASEGT. The CDR3 extends over 14 amino acids. Trimming at V came to 4 bases and at J to 4 bases, leaving 4 bases not matched to a gene. For the CDR3, the DNA is TGTGCCAGCAGTGGACAGACAGGGAATCAGCCCCAGCATTTT. This codes for CASSGQTGNQPQHF.

Written as DNA, the CDR3 is TGTGCCAGCAGCTTTTCGGACAGGGTGAAGTATGGCTACACCTTC. It encodes CASSFSDRVKYGYTF. The chain carries TRBV7-9 and TRBJ1-2; 8 bases line up with TRBD1. After removal of 3 bases from V and 5 bases from J, the junction contained 8 bases not matched to a gene. The germline V gene has CDR1 SEHNR and CDR2 FQNEAQ (reference sequence). This CDR3 contains 15 residues.